This paragraph covers one T cell receptor (beta chain) sequence. The data stem from a study of blood T cell repertoires in COVID-19. Study information: Spain, Italy and the United States supplied samples that represented acute and convalescent COVID-19.

CDR1 and CDR2 from the germline V gene are SGHDT and YYEEEE. Trimming removed 4 bases from V and 0 bases from J; junction bases left unmatched: 10. CDR3 size: 18 residues. Authors' data handling: Amplified reference gene primers provided the basis for estimating nucleated cell counts. Clones were read by immunoSEQ multiplex PCR, and TCRdb kept only the in-frame ones, dropping some. That table furnishes V, J and clone size, whereas the DNA furnished D and trimming. The sample includes about 210,000 clones, 75% to 90% of them seen just once. This receptor was obtained from a woman aged 40-49 years with acute or convalescent COVID-19. Material: peripheral blood. The chain recombines TRBV5-6 with TRBJ2-6, with 7 bases matching TRBD1. For the CDR3, the DNA is TGTGCCAGCAGCGGGTGGACAGGCGTAACCTCTGGGGCCAACGTCCTGACTTTC. It codes for CASSGWTGVTSGANVLTF. The full variable domain, rest sourced from reference TRBV5-6 and TRBJ2-6, is DAGVTQSPTHLIKTRGQQVTLRCSPKSGHDTVSWYQQALGQGPQFIFQYYEEEERQRGNFPDRFSGHQFPNYSSELNVNALLLGDSALYLCASSGWTGVTSGANVLTFGAGSRLTVL.